The 10 T cell receptor beta chains below were found in one sample sequenced in a study of T cell repertoires in cytomegalovirus infection. TCRdb independently ran MiXCR on the reads; one entry per CDR3 protein. Counted here are more than 500,000 distinct CDR3 sequences, 15% to 20% occurring once; the ten biggest clones make up about 24%. The source material was CD8+ T cells from PBMCs. The receptors stem from a human donor in good health (CMV status not recorded). Some clones in this sample may be carry-over from other donors' samples.

This clonotype was counted a few times. This chain connects TRBV7-3 to TRBJ1-1, with D unresolved. The V end lost 2 bases, the J end lost 1 base, and 17 bases lay between the germline ends. Germline V gene data show CDR1 as SGHTA and CDR2 as FQGTGA. This CDR3 comprises 17 residues. The CDR3 nucleotides are TGTGCCAGCAGCTTATTTGCAAATGCGTTGGAGAACACTGAAGCTTTCTTT. The encoded protein is CASSLFANALENTEAFF.

This clonotype was counted many times. This sequence joins TRBV27 and TRBJ2-1; 13 bases are shared with TRBD2. The V segment lost 3 bases and the J segment 8 bases; nucleotides outside the gene matches: 10. The CDR3 has 17 amino acids. Germline CDR1 MNHEY, CDR2 SMNVEV (reference sequence). The CDR3 DNA is TGTGCCAGCAGTTTTTTTCCTACTAGCGGGAGGGAGGATGAGCAGTTCTTC. Its protein is CASSFFPTSGREDEQFF.

As DNA, the CDR3 is TGTGCCAGCAGCTTTAGCGGTCCGGCCAACGAGCAGTACTTC. Its protein product is CASSFSGPANEQYF. This chain uses TRBV27 with TRBJ2-7; tentatively, D is TRBD2 (6 bases). The CDR3 has 14 amino acids. The V end was cut by 6 bases, the J end by 5 bases, with 17 bases between. Germline values: CDR1 MNHEY, CDR2 SMNVEV (reference sequence).

This clonotype came up many times. V usage is TRBV7-2 and J usage is TRBJ1-1; D remains ambiguous. Germline assignment: CDR1 SGHTA and CDR2 FQGNSA. This CDR3 is 12 amino acids long. V lost 6 bases and J lost 7, with 12 bases in between. In nucleotides, the CDR3 is TGTGCCAGCAGTAAAAATGTGAATGAAGCTTTCTTT. This encodes CASSKNVNEAFF.

The table lists this clonotype with many counts. The chain has TRBV11-2 and TRBJ1-4; 7 bases map to TRBD1. The CDR3 sequence is 15 residues long. Unmatched junction bases numbered 3, after V lost 0 bases and J lost 5 bases. CDR1 is SGHAT and CDR2 is FQNNGV in the germline V gene. The CDR3 sequence is CASSLDRGGNEKLFF. The CDR3 DNA reads as TGTGCCAGCAGCTTAGATAGAGGGGGCAATGAAAAACTGTTTTTT.

The chain uses TRBV27 and TRBJ1-6, with D unresolved. The germline V gene has CDR1 MNHEY and CDR2 SMNVEV (reference sequence). V was cut by 3 bases and J by 7 bases, with 10 bases left in between. The CDR3 runs 14 residues. Here the CDR3 reads CASSFSGLNSPLHF. The CDR3 bases are TGTGCCAGCAGTTTTTCGGGGTTAAATTCACCCCTCCACTTT.

In its sample, this clonotype was seen many times. This chain joins TRBV27 and TRBJ2-2; D unresolved. Germline lookup yields CDR1 MNHEY and CDR2 SMNVEV (reference sequence). V lost 5 bases to trimming and J lost 6 bases, with 13 bases between them. This CDR3 is 14 amino acids long. CDR3 amino acids: CASSTQLSPGELFF. The CDR3 DNA reads TGTGCCAGCAGTACTCAGTTATCTCCCGGGGAGCTGTTTTTT.

At least ten counts were recorded for this clonotype. CDR3 amino acids: CASSSGLQNTEAFF. In DNA form, the CDR3 reads TGTGCCAGCAGCTCGGGACTGCAGAACACTGAAGCTTTCTTT. J is TRBJ1-1 and V is TRBV27; possible D gene TRBD1, 5 bases. Germline V lookup: CDR1 MNHEY, CDR2 SMNVEV (reference sequence). The CDR3 extends over 14 amino acids. The germline V and J ends were trimmed by 6 bases and 1 base, with 12 bases remaining between them.

This clonotype was counted at least ten times. The CDR3 protein is CASSQDPRLAGVEETQYF. Here the CDR3 DNA reads TGTGCCAGCAGCCAAGATCCGAGACTAGCGGGAGTCGAAGAGACCCAGTACTTC. The chain has TRBV14 and TRBJ2-5; 12 nucleotides align to TRBD2. The CDR3 runs to 18 residues. The V segment lost 0 bases and the J segment 3 bases; nucleotides outside the gene matches: 8. Germline-derived CDR1 and CDR2 are SGHDN and FVKESK.

The table lists this clonotype with a few counts. The gene calls are TRBV24-1 and TRBJ2-1; D gene unclear. V lost 1 base and J 8 bases, leaving 14 bases between the germline ends. Germline V gene sequence: CDR1 KGHDR, CDR2 SFDVKD. The CDR3 length is 15 residues. Here the CDR3 reads CATSDFTGSRDEQFF. As DNA, the CDR3 is TGTGCCACCAGTGATTTCACCGGGTCTAGGGATGAGCAGTTCTTC.